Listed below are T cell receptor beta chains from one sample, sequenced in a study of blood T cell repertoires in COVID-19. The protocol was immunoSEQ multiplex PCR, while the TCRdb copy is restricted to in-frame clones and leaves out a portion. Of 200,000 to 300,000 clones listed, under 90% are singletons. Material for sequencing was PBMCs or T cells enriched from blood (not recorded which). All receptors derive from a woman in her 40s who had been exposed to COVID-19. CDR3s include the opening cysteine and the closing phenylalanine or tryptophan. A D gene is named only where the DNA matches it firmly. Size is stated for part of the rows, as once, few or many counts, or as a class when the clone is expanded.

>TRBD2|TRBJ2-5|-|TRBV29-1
CSVSTSGQETQYF
TGCAGCGTTTCGACTAGCGGCCAAGAGACCCAGTACTTC
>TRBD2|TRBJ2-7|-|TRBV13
CASSLVRALAGRSYEQYF
TGTGCCAGCAGCTTAGTTCGTGCGCTAGCGGGTCGCTCCTACGAGCAGTACTTC
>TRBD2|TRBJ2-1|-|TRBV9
CASSVGPSGGLGDEQFF
TGTGCCAGCAGCGTAGGTCCCAGCGGGGGGCTCGGGGATGAGCAGTTCTTC
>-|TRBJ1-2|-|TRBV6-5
CASSYYRDSSF
TGTGCCAGCAGTTACTACAGGGATTCCTCCTTC
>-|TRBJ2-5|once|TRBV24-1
CATTHDRHTRQETQYF
TGTGCCACCACGCACGACAGGCACACTCGACAAGAGACCCAGTACTTC
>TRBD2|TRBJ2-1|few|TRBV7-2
CASSRQGGGVEQFF
TGTGCCAGCAGCCGCCAGGGCGGGGGGGTTGAGCAGTTCTTC
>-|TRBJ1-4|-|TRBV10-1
CARKDVGRETNEKLFF
TGCGCCAGGAAGGACGTGGGGCGGGAAACTAATGAAAAACTGTTTTTT
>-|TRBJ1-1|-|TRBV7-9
CASSPSRAAGNTEAFF
TGTGCCAGCAGCCCTAGCCGCGCGGCGGGGAACACTGAAGCTTTCTTT
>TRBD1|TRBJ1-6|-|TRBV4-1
CASRRQGPSSYNSPLHF
TGCGCCAGCAGGCGACAGGGGCCGAGCTCCTATAATTCACCCCTCCACTTT
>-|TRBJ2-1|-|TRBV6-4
CASSKTSSSYNEQFF
TGTGCCAGCAGTAAGACATCCAGCTCCTACAATGAGCAGTTCTTC
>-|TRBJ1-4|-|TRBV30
CAWSTGSGEKLFF
TGTGCCTGGAGTACCGGGTCTGGTGAAAAACTGTTTTTT
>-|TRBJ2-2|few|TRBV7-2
CASSWTETGELFF
TGTGCCAGCAGCTGGACAGAGACCGGGGAGCTGTTTTTT
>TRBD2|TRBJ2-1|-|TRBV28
CASLGLAGSGSYNEQFF
TGTGCCAGCCTGGGACTAGCGGGGTCAGGCTCCTACAATGAGCAGTTCTTC
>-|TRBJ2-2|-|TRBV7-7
CASSSSFSSRSVGAGELFF
TGTGCCAGCAGCTCCTCGTTCTCCTCACGCTCCGTCGGGGCCGGGGAGCTGTTTTTT
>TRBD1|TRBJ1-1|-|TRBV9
CASSQDDRGLGAFF
TGTGCCAGCAGCCAGGACGACAGGGGGCTCGGAGCTTTCTTT
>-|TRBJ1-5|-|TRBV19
CASTGTSTPQHF
TGTGCCAGTACAGGGACTTCCACCCCCCAGCATTTT
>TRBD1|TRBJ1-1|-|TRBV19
CASSTGQGATEAFF
TGTGCCAGTAGTACAGGACAGGGGGCAACTGAAGCTTTCTTT
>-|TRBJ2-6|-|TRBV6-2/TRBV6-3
CASSLQVHSGANVLTF
TGTGCCAGCAGTCTACAGGTGCACTCTGGGGCCAACGTCCTGACTTTC
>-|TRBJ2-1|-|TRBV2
CASSTGRYNEQFF
TGTGCCAGCAGTACCGGGAGATACAATGAGCAGTTCTTC
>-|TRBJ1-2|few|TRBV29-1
CSGSDSYENYGYTF
TGCAGCGGGTCGGACAGCTATGAAAACTATGGCTACACCTTC
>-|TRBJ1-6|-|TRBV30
CACAQRGSYNSPLHF
TGTGCCTGCGCACAACGGGGGTCTTATAATTCACCCCTCCACTTT
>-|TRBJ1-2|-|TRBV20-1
CSASAANYGYTF
TGCAGTGCCAGTGCGGCTAACTATGGCTACACCTTC
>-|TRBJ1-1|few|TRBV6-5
CASRTGRTEAFF
TGTGCCAGCAGGACAGGACGCACTGAAGCTTTCTTT
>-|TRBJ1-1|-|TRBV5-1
CASSPSGVGGTEAFF
TGCGCCAGCAGCCCTTCTGGAGTCGGGGGCACTGAAGCTTTCTTT
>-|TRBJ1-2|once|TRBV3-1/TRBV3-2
CASSQDRAKQGLGYGYTF
TGTGCCAGCAGCCAAGATCGCGCCAAACAGGGTTTAGGGTATGGCTACACCTTC
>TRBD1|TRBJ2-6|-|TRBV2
CASRKGASGANVLTF
TGTGCCAGCAGGAAGGGGGCCTCTGGGGCCAACGTCCTGACTTTC
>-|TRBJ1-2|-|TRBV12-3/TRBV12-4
CASSYTTGNGYTF
TGTGCCAGCAGTTACACGACGGGAAATGGCTACACCTTC
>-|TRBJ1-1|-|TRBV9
CASSAETGTRNTEAFF
TGTGCCAGCAGCGCCGAGACCGGGACAAGGAACACTGAAGCTTTCTTT
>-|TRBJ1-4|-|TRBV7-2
CASSFMGPREKLFF
TGTGCCAGCAGCTTTATGGGGCCCAGGGAAAAACTGTTTTTT
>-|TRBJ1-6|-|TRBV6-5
CATLPLSYNSPLHF
TGTGCCACTCTCCCCCTCAGCTATAATTCACCCCTCCACTTT
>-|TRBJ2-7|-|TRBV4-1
CASSQGMGPYEQYF
TGCGCCAGCAGCCAGGGTATGGGCCCCTACGAGCAGTACTTC
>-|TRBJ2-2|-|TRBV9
CASSDAGTGELFF
TGTGCCAGCAGCGACGCCGGCACCGGGGAGCTGTTTTTT
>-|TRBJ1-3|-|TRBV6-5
CASTRTVSGNTIYF
TGTGCCAGTACCCGGACAGTCTCTGGAAACACCATATATTTT
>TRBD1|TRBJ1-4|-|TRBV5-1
CASSSLPGTGGEKLFF
TGCGCCAGCAGCTCCCTTCCCGGGACAGGGGGTGAAAAACTGTTTTTT
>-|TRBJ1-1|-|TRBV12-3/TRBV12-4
CASSLAATEAFF
TGTGCCAGCAGTTTAGCGGCAACCGAAGCTTTCTTT
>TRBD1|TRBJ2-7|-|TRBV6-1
CASSETQGALSSYEQYF
TGTGCCAGCAGCGAAACTCAGGGGGCCCTCTCCTCCTACGAGCAGTACTTC
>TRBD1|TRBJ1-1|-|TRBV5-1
CASSQDRRNTEAFF
TGCGCCAGCAGCCAGGACAGGAGGAACACTGAAGCTTTCTTT
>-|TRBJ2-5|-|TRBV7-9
CASRASSETQYF
TGTGCCAGCAGGGCCTCATCGGAGACCCAGTACTTC
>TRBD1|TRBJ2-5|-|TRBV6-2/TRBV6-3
CASSYSMLGQGNQAQYF
TGTGCCAGCAGTTACTCGATGTTGGGACAGGGCAATCAGGCCCAGTACTTC
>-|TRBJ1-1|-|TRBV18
CASSAGGETTEAFF
TGTGCCAGCTCAGCCGGGGGAGAGACCACTGAAGCTTTCTTT
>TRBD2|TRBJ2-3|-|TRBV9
CASSVALAAGGPGDTQYF
TGTGCCAGCAGCGTAGCCCTCGCAGCGGGGGGGCCGGGAGATACGCAGTATTTT
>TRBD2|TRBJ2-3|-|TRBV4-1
CASRPGTSADTQYF
TGCGCCAGCAGACCAGGGACTAGCGCAGATACGCAGTATTTT
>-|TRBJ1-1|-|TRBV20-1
CSASRQGGTEAFF
TGCAGTGCTAGTCGGCAGGGAGGAACTGAAGCTTTCTTT
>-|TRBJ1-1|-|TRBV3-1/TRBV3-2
CASSARSKGGVTEAFF
TGTGCCAGCAGCGCAAGATCCAAGGGGGGGGTCACTGAAGCTTTCTTT